The next 22 T cell receptor beta chains were all read from a single sample in a study of cytomegalovirus exposure and HLA in healthy donors. The PCR made use of 60 Vbeta and 13 Jbeta primers. Sequencing used immunoSEQ multiplex PCR; TCRdb keeps in-frame clones, though not all of them. This table holds tens of thousands of clones, roughly 80% found once. The sequenced material came from PBMCs. These receptor sequences come from a young woman in good health and CMV-seronegative.

This sequence joins TRBV9 and TRBJ1-4; D perhaps matches TRBD1 (5 bases). Trimming removed 0 bases from V and 0 bases from J, with 6 bases in between. This CDR3 region has 15 residues. Germline-derived CDR1 and CDR2 are SGDLS and YYNGEE. Here the CDR3 DNA reads TGTGCCAGCAGCGTAGGACAGTCAACTAATGAAAAACTGTTTTTT. It translates to CASSVGQSTNEKLFF.

This clone has just a few counts. This chain joins TRBV9 and TRBJ2-2; tentative D call: TRBD1 (6 bases). V gave up 0 bases and J gave up 5 bases, with 8 bases separating them. The CDR3 is made up of 14 amino acids. Germline V gene lookup returns CDR1 SGDLS and CDR2 YYNGEE. The CDR3, as DNA: TGTGCCAGCAGCGTAGAAGGGGGAACCGGGGAGCTGTTTTTT. It is translated as CASSVEGGTGELFF.

In this sample, this clone turned up once. The V and J genes are TRBV5-4 and TRBJ2-1, with 11 bases matching TRBD2. J gave up 4 bases and V 4 bases, and 4 bases lay outside the gene matches. CDR3 length: 15 residues. The germline CDR1 and CDR2 sequences are SGHNT and YYREEE (reference sequence). CDR3 DNA: TGTGCCAGCAGCCCGGGACTAGCGGCTTACAATGAGCAGTTCTTC. It codes for CASSPGLAAYNEQFF.

A note on this clone: One junction end does not reproduce the germline sequence, and a read error may be involved. The V call is TRBV13, the J call TRBJ2-2; a weak D match, TRBD2 (6 bases). The V gene's germline CDR1 is PRHDT and CDR2 FYEKMQ (reference sequence). The CDR3 length is 21 residues. The CDR3 coding sequence is TGTGCCAGCAGCTTTATATCGGGACGACTAGGCCCAGAACAGAACACCGGGGAGCCGTTTTTT. This translates into CASSFISGRLGPEQNTGEPFF.

The genes are TRBV7-8 and TRBJ1-5; TRBD1 matches 11 bases. V lost 2 bases and J lost 2; bases outside the gene matches: 5. The CDR3 is 17 residues long. CDR1 and CDR2 (germline): SGHVS, FQNEAQ. The CDR3 DNA reads as TGTGCCAGCAGCTTACAGGACAGGGGGCCTGGCAATCAGCCCCAGCATTTT. Translating gives CASSLQDRGPGNQPQHF.

The rearrangement uses TRBV5-6 and TRBJ2-2, with a possible D match to TRBD1 (6 bases). The V gene's germline CDR1 is SGHDT and CDR2 YYEEEE. This CDR3 region has 15 residues. The V gene lost 4 bases and the J gene lost 0 bases, with 10 bases spanning the gap. The CDR3 loop is CASSPGTPNTGELFF. The CDR3 nucleotides read TGTGCCAGCAGCCCCGGGACACCGAACACCGGGGAGCTGTTTTTT.

This chain links TRBV5-5 with TRBJ2-2, with D tentatively TRBD1 (6 bases). Deletions cut 4 bases from V and 0 bases from J, with 13 bases between. Germline V lookup: CDR1 SGHKS, CDR2 YYEKEE (reference sequence). The CDR3 runs 16 residues. CDR3 sequence: CASSPWTATNTGELFF. CDR3 DNA: TGTGCCAGCAGCCCCTGGACAGCGACGAACACCGGGGAGCTGTTTTTT.

The CDR3 sequence: CAWRPGNVDTGELFF. The CDR3 coding sequence is TGTGCCTGGAGGCCAGGGAATGTCGACACCGGGGAGCTGTTTTTT. The gene calls are TRBV30 and TRBJ2-2; perhaps TRBD1 as D (5 bases). CDR1 and CDR2 (germline): GTSNPN, SVGIG (reference sequence). V was cut by 3 bases and J by 3 bases, with 14 bases left in between. The CDR3 runs 15 residues.

This clone came up a few times. The chain joins TRBV2 to TRBJ1-1, with D perhaps TRBD1 (6 bases). Trimming took off 3 bases at V and 10 bases at J, with 21 bases between the two ends. Germline V lookup: CDR1 SNHLY, CDR2 FYNNEI. The CDR3 is made up of 15 amino acids. CDR3 DNA sequence: TGTGCCAGCAGTGACCCGGGACAAGGGCTATTCCGAGCTTTCTTT. Translation gives CASSDPGQGLFRAFF.

This clone appeared a few times. This chain links TRBV6-6 with TRBJ2-2; possibly TRBD2 for D (6 bases). This CDR3 spans 14 amino acids. Trimming shortened V by 5 bases and J by 3 bases, and 10 bases separated the two germline ends. CDR1 is MNHNY, CDR2 SVGAGI, per germline (reference sequence). This CDR3 is CASSAAGYTGELFF. For the CDR3, the DNA is TGTGCCAGCAGTGCGGCGGGATACACCGGGGAGCTGTTTTTT.

The chain joins TRBV9 to TRBJ2-5; D might be TRBD1 (5 bases). The CDR3 covers 14 residues. The germline gives CDR1 SGDLS, CDR2 YYNGEE. Trimming stripped 2 bases from V and 1 base from J, with 9 bases between. The CDR3 loop reads CASSVGQSQETQYF. The CDR3 nucleotides are TGTGCCAGCAGCGTGGGGCAGTCCCAAGAGACCCAGTACTTC. Filled out from reference TRBV9 and TRBJ2-5, the complete variable domain reads DSGVTQTPKHLITATGQRVTLRCSPRSGDLSVYWYQQSLDQGLQFLIQYYNGEERAKGNILERFSAQQFPDLHSELNLSSLELGDSALYFCASSVGQSQETQYFGPGTRLLVL.

The chain employs TRBV4-3 and TRBJ2-3; TRBD2 agrees at 8 bases. Per germline, CDR1 LGHNA and CDR2 YSLEER. CDR3 size: 17 residues. J gave up 3 bases and V 0 bases, and 8 bases lay outside the gene matches. The CDR3 DNA sequence: TGCGCCAGCAGCCAAGATACGAGCGGGAGAGGGACAGATACGCAGTATTTT. It specifies CASSQDTSGRGTDTQYF.

The chain employs TRBV19 and TRBJ1-5; D is unclear. The V and J ends lost 3 bases and 2 bases respectively, with 14 bases between them. CDR1 LNHDA and CDR2 SQIVND come from the germline V gene (reference sequence). The CDR3 is 16 amino acids. The CDR3 coding sequence is TGTGCCAGTAGTATTCTGTACGGGGTAGGCAATCAGCCCCAGCATTTT. It specifies CASSILYGVGNQPQHF.

The chain has TRBV7-2 and TRBJ1-2; TRBD1 is a possible D gene (5 bases). Deletions cut 1 base from V and 8 bases from J, with 20 bases between. CDR1 is SGHTA and CDR2 is FQGNSA in the germline V gene. CDR3 length: 16 amino acids. The CDR3 loop reads CASSLVARPGRGGYTF. DNA of the CDR3: TGTGCCAGCAGCTTAGTAGCACGGCCAGGACGGGGGGGCTACACCTTC.

The chain recombines TRBV7-9 with TRBJ1-4; the D gene is possibly TRBD1 (5 bases). Germline lookup yields CDR1 SEHNR and CDR2 FQNEAQ (reference sequence). V was shortened by 5 bases and J by 5 bases, with 9 bases between the two germline ends. The CDR3 consists of 13 residues. The CDR3 DNA reads as TGTGCCAGCAGCCCACAGGAGAATGAAAAACTGTTTTTT. Translating gives CASSPQENEKLFF.

Only a few counts were recorded for this clone. Here the CDR3 reads CASSVEGSTDTQYF. The CDR3 coding sequence is TGTGCCAGCAGCGTAGAGGGGAGCACAGATACGCAGTATTTT. The V and J genes are TRBV9 and TRBJ2-3; a possible D gene is TRBD1 (5 bases). Germline-derived CDR1 and CDR2 are SGDLS and YYNGEE. The CDR3 is 14 amino acids. V shed 0 bases and J shed 0 bases, with 5 bases lying between them.

This chain uses TRBV6-1 with TRBJ2-2; 10 positions agree with TRBD1. This CDR3 has 15 residues. The germline CDR1 and CDR2 sequences are MNHNS and SASEGT. V was pared by 8 bases and J by 8 bases, with 11 bases of the junction left unmatched. The CDR3 nucleotides are TGTGCCAGCCTACGGGACAGGGGAGGGTTGGGGGAGCTGTTTTTT. Translated, it gives CASLRDRGGLGELFF.

The V call is TRBV6-1, the J call TRBJ1-1, with D hard to call. This CDR3 has 10 amino acids. Germline V gives CDR1 MNHNS, CDR2 SASEGT. V gave up 9 bases and J gave up 11 bases, with 13 bases separating them. This CDR3 is CASLPAGAFF. The CDR3 coding sequence is TGTGCCAGTCTCCCTGCGGGGGCTTTCTTT.

This chain connects TRBV6-1 to TRBJ2-7; a possible D gene is TRBD1 (6 bases). Germline CDR1 MNHNS, CDR2 SASEGT. This CDR3 is built from 15 residues. The V and J ends lost 3 bases and 9 bases respectively, with 21 bases between them. CDR3 amino acids: CASSDVRDTRDGQYV. Here the CDR3 DNA reads TGTGCCAGCAGTGACGTTCGGGACACTCGGGACGGGCAGTACGTC.

The V call is TRBV19, the J call TRBJ1-1; D gene unclear. Germline CDR1 and CDR2: LNHDA and SQIVND (reference sequence). The length of the CDR3 is 14 residues. The ends were cut back, 1 base at V and 1 base at J, with 7 bases in the middle. CDR3 coding DNA: TGTGCCAGTAGTATAGGGAGAGGGAACACTGAAGCTTTCTTT. This gives the protein CASSIGRGNTEAFF. The full variable domain, its missing parts supplied by reference TRBV19 and TRBJ1-1, is DGGITQSPKYLFRKEGQNVTLSCEQNLNHDAMYWYRQDPGQGLRLIYYSQIVNDFQKGDIAEGYSVSREKKESFPLTVTSAQKNPTAFYLCASSIGRGNTEAFFGQGTRLTVV.

The V and J genes are TRBV6-5 and TRBJ2-2; D remains unclear. Trimming took off 0 bases at V and 6 bases at J, with 5 bases between the two ends. This CDR3 has 13 amino acids. The germline gives CDR1 MNHEY, CDR2 SVGAGI. In nucleotides, the CDR3 is TGTGCCAGCAGTTACTCCCTTGCCGGGGAGCTGTTTTTT. The encoded protein is CASSYSLAGELFF.

The chain links TRBV19 to TRBJ1-5; D gene uncertain. The CDR3 is 16 amino acids. Trimming left V 3 bases short and J 6 bases short, with 18 bases between. From germline, CDR1 is LNHDA and CDR2 SQIVND (reference sequence). The CDR3: CASSIPNLFNFQPQHF. The CDR3 DNA reads TGTGCCAGTAGTATCCCCAATCTATTCAATTTTCAGCCCCAGCATTTT. The variable domain in full, with the rest retrieved from reference TRBV19 and TRBJ1-5, is DGGITQSPKYLFRKEGQNVTLSCEQNLNHDAMYWYRQDPGQGLRLIYYSQIVNDFQKGDIAEGYSVSREKKESFPLTVTSAQKNPTAFYLCASSIPNLFNFQPQHFGDGTRLSIL.